Sequencing of this T cell receptor beta chain was carried out in a study of early T cells in non-severe SARS-CoV-2 infection. Background on the study: Unsorted whole-blood RNA was sequenced in bulk, leaving chains unpaired.

This clonotype turned up a few times. Its antigen is as yet unknown. Study-wide findings and caveats: VDJdb matching favored anti-spike CD8 responses, missing private and CD4 specificities.

Unique molecular identifiers were added to individual cDNA molecules. TCRdb processed the 5' RACE reads anew with MiXCR; each CDR3 protein has one entry. The sample shows under 30,000 distinct CDR3 sequences, 5.6% of them seen only once. The germline V gene encodes CDR1 MNHEY and CDR2 SVGEGT. This CDR3 contains 12 residues. V was cut by 7 bases and J by 2 bases, with 8 bases left in between. Sequencing input: whole blood. The V and J genes are TRBV6-2 or TRBV6-3 and TRBJ1-1; no firm D call. The sequence was collected from an adult who was a healthcare worker with PCR-confirmed SARS-CoV-2 infection or an uninfected control (not recorded which). Here the CDR3 DNA reads TGTGCCAGCAAAAACAGAAACACTGAAGCTTTCTTT. Amino acids: CASKNRNTEAFF.